A single sample gave rise to the 29 T cell receptor beta chains below, sequenced in a study of blood T cell repertoires in COVID-19. Here immunoSEQ multiplex PCR was the method, and the copy in TCRdb shows in-frame clones only, minus some. The table records roughly 80,000 clones, around nine tenths of them present only once. The source material was peripheral blood. These receptors all stem from a man in his sixties with acute or convalescent COVID-19.

This chain connects TRBV27 to TRBJ2-1; 9 nucleotides align to TRBD1. With 5 bases clipped from V and 7 bases from J, the junction kept 6 bases outside the gene matches. The CDR3 length is 14 residues. Per germline, CDR1 MNHEY and CDR2 SMNVEV (reference sequence). The CDR3 bases are TGTGCCAGCAGTGCTCCGGGACAGGGAAATGAGCAGTTCTTC. It translates to CASSAPGQGNEQFF.

This rearrangement joins TRBV11-2 to TRBJ2-5; 7 bases are shared with TRBD1. The length of the CDR3 is 13 residues. The germline V gene has CDR1 SGHAT and CDR2 FQNNGV. J was trimmed by 3 bases and V by 5 bases; bases with no gene match: 3. CDR3 nucleotide sequence: TGTGCCAGCAGCAGGGGGCAGGAAGAGACCCAGTACTTC. Residues: CASSRGQEETQYF.

Worth noting for this clone: One end of the junction fails to match germline, which may point to a read error. The chain employs TRBV27 and TRBJ1-1; 9 nucleotides align to TRBD1. The CDR3 totals 14 residues. The germline CDR1 and CDR2 sequences are MNHEY and SMNVEV (reference sequence). In nucleotides, the CDR3 is TGTACCAGCAGTTTACAACAGGGGGCGTCTGAAGCTTTCTTT. This encodes CTSSLQQGASEAFF.

The table lists this clone with a count of one. The rearrangement links TRBV28 to TRBJ2-1, with 8 bases matching TRBD2. The trim removed 6 bases at V and 4 bases at J, leaving 8 bases unmatched. This CDR3 region has 15 residues. The germline V gene encodes CDR1 MDHEN and CDR2 SYDVKM. The CDR3 region is CASRWNSGTYNEQFF. The CDR3 nucleotides are TGTGCCAGCAGATGGAATAGCGGGACGTACAATGAGCAGTTCTTC.

This chain uses TRBV29-1 with TRBJ1-6; D is ambiguous. Germline-derived CDR1 and CDR2 are SQVTM and ANQGSEA. The CDR3 loop spans 14 amino acids. Trimming removed 6 bases at V and 3 bases at J, with 12 bases between. The CDR3 sequence is CSVATTDYNSPLHF. The CDR3 DNA is TGCAGCGTCGCCACTACTGACTATAATTCACCCCTCCACTTT.

J is TRBJ1-5 and V is TRBV5-6; 8 bases align to TRBD1. Per germline, CDR1 SGHDT and CDR2 YYEEEE. V was pared by 2 bases and J by 2 bases, with 9 bases of the junction left unmatched. The CDR3 is 17 amino acids. The CDR3 spells CASSFGVPTGGNQPQHF. CDR3 DNA sequence: TGTGCCAGCAGCTTTGGGGTACCGACAGGGGGCAATCAGCCCCAGCATTTT. The variable domain in full, completed from reference TRBV5-6 and TRBJ1-5, reads DAGVTQSPTHLIKTRGQQVTLRCSPKSGHDTVSWYQQALGQGPQFIFQYYEEEERQRGNFPDRFSGHQFPNYSSELNVNALLLGDSALYLCASSFGVPTGGNQPQHFGDGTRLSIL.

The chain uses TRBV4-2 and TRBJ1-4; TRBD1 might be the D (5 bases). CDR3 length equals 14 residues. Germline V gene data show CDR1 as LGHNA and CDR2 as YNFKEQ. Trimming pared 4 bases from V and 2 bases from J, leaving 8 bases between. CDR3 residues: CASSPGGTNEKLFF. CDR3 in DNA: TGTGCCAGCAGCCCGGGGGGGACTAATGAAAAACTGTTTTTT.

The CDR3, as DNA: TGTGCCAGCAGCTTGGTCGCGGTGACGGGTACGCAGTATTTT. It yields the protein CASSLVAVTGTQYF. The chain employs TRBV5-6 and TRBJ2-3; D is ambiguous. The ends were cut back, 0 bases at V and 8 bases at J, with 13 bases in the middle. The CDR3 is 14 residues long. Germline V gene lookup returns CDR1 SGHDT and CDR2 YYEEEE. The complete variable domain, with remaining parts taken from reference TRBV5-6 and TRBJ2-3, reads DAGVTQSPTHLIKTRGQQVTLRCSPKSGHDTVSWYQQALGQGPQFIFQYYEEEERQRGNFPDRFSGHQFPNYSSELNVNALLLGDSALYLCASSLVAVTGTQYFGPGTRLTVL.

The rearrangement joins TRBV5-5 to TRBJ2-3, with TRBD2 matching 13 bases. Germline CDR1 is SGHKS and CDR2 is YYEKEE (reference sequence). V dropped 4 bases and J dropped 0; count of bases not matched to a gene: 8. This CDR3 contains 18 residues. CDR3 coding DNA: TGTGCCAGCAGCGTCGGGACTAGCGGGGTAACTAGCACAGATACGCAGTATTTT. Residues: CASSVGTSGVTSTDTQYF.

The V gene is TRBV14, the J gene TRBJ2-7; 8 positions agree with TRBD1. V shed 3 bases and J 3 bases; nucleotides not matched to a gene: 7. CDR1 SGHDN and CDR2 FVKESK come from the germline V gene. The CDR3 is 15 residues long. The DNA for the CDR3 is TGTGCCAGCAGCCAGGTGACAGGGGCGATCTACGAGCAGTACTTC. Translated: CASSQVTGAIYEQYF.

The chain joins TRBV19 to TRBJ2-5; D is ambiguous. There are 13 residues in the CDR3. Germline V gene sequence: CDR1 LNHDA, CDR2 SQIVND (reference sequence). With 3 bases removed from V and 2 bases from J, the gap between germline ends came to 7 bases. The CDR3 reads CASSIDWQETQYF. The CDR3 bases are TGTGCCAGTAGTATCGACTGGCAAGAGACCCAGTACTTC.

This clone was observed a single time. The chain recombines TRBV29-1 with TRBJ1-5; the match to TRBD1 covers 8 bases. Germline values: CDR1 SQVTM, CDR2 ANQGSEA. The trim removed 7 bases at V and 2 bases at J, leaving 1 base unmatched. The CDR3 extends over 12 amino acids. DNA for the CDR3: TGCAGCGCAGGGGGCGGCAATCAGCCCCAGCATTTT. Translated: CSAGGGNQPQHF.

The gene calls are TRBV28 and TRBJ2-1, with 9 bases matching TRBD1. The V segment lost 0 bases and the J segment 5 bases; nucleotides outside the gene matches: 5. Germline values: CDR1 MDHEN, CDR2 SYDVKM. The CDR3 consists of 16 residues. CDR3 in amino acids: CASSLWGTGQHNEQFF. The CDR3 DNA sequence: TGTGCCAGCAGTTTATGGGGGACAGGGCAACACAATGAGCAGTTCTTC.

This rearrangement joins TRBV2 to TRBJ2-5; D call uncertain. Looked up from germline, CDR1 is SNHLY and CDR2 is FYNNEI. Trimming removed 7 bases from V and 1 base from J, with 13 bases in between. CDR3 length equals 14 residues. The CDR3 nucleotides read TGTGCCAGCAATCCTACGTCCCCCCAAGAGACCCAGTACTTC. It codes for CASNPTSPQETQYF.

This rearrangement joins TRBV27 to TRBJ1-6, with 9 bases matching TRBD1. The V and J ends lost 4 bases and 0 bases, in that order; junction bases with no gene match: 4. This CDR3 comprises 17 residues. Germline CDR1 MNHEY, CDR2 SMNVEV (reference sequence). The CDR3 loop is CASSSDRGTSYNSPLHF. CDR3 nucleotide sequence: TGTGCCAGCAGTTCGGACAGGGGCACCTCCTATAATTCACCCCTCCACTTT.

In this sample, this clone turned up once. CDR3: CASSRRTGYNTEAFF. The CDR3 nucleotides read TGTGCCAGTAGCCGGAGGACAGGGTATAACACTGAAGCTTTCTTT. This sequence joins TRBV19 and TRBJ1-1; 8 bases map to TRBD1. This CDR3 is built from 15 residues. Germline V gene lookup returns CDR1 LNHDA and CDR2 SQIVND (reference sequence). V gave up 6 bases and J gave up 2 bases; unmatched junction bases: 8.

This clone was seen a few times. V gene TRBV19 combines with J gene TRBJ1-4; D is unresolved. Trimming removed 4 bases at V and 4 bases at J, with 13 bases between. CDR1 and CDR2 from the germline V gene are LNHDA and SQIVND (reference sequence). The CDR3 loop spans 15 amino acids. This chain's CDR3 is CASSTPRGNNEKLFF. CDR3 in DNA: TGTGCCAGTAGTACCCCCCGGGGTAATAATGAAAAACTGTTTTTT.

This chain links TRBV5-1 with TRBJ1-4; 9 bases line up with TRBD1. This CDR3 has 14 residues. J was trimmed by 10 bases and V by 4 bases; bases with no gene match: 8. Looked up from germline, CDR1 is SGHRS and CDR2 is YFSETQ. The CDR3 region has the DNA TGCGCCAGCAGCCCGGACAGGGGCTACGTAAAACTGTTTTTT. Protein sequence: CASSPDRGYVKLFF. The whole variable domain, remainder taken from reference TRBV5-1 and TRBJ1-4, is KAGVTQTPRYLIKTRGQQVTLSCSPISGHRSVSWYQQTPGQGLQFLFEYFSETQRNKGNFPGRFSGRQFSNSRSEMNVSTLELGDSALYLCASSPDRGYVKLFFGSGTQLSVL.

This chain connects TRBV6-2 or TRBV6-3 to TRBJ2-7, with TRBD1 identical over 8 bases. Germline trimming cut 5 bases from V and 0 bases from J; bases unmatched to any gene: 3. Germline V lookup: CDR1 MNHEY, CDR2 SVGEGT. The CDR3 consists of 14 residues. The CDR3 DNA reads TGTGCCAGCAGTATGACAGGGGTCTCCTACGAGCAGTACTTC. Protein: CASSMTGVSYEQYF.

This clone has only one observation. The chain recombines TRBV14 with TRBJ1-1, with a tentative D call TRBD1 (6 bases). V shed 4 bases and J shed 2 bases, with 11 bases lying between them. CDR1 is SGHDN, CDR2 FVKESK, per germline. This CDR3 has 14 residues. The CDR3 DNA reads TGTGCCAGCAGCCGGGAGGGGGGCAACACTGAAGCTTTCTTT. The encoded protein is CASSREGGNTEAFF.

The rearrangement uses TRBV29-1 and TRBJ2-3; TRBD2 aligns across 14 bases. Germline CDR1 SQVTM, CDR2 ANQGSEA. Trimming took 1 base from V and 2 from J; bases not matched to a gene: 8. The length of the CDR3 is 18 residues. Here the CDR3 reads CSVEGKGTSGSYTDTQYF. The CDR3 DNA sequence: TGCAGCGTTGAAGGAAAGGGGACTAGCGGGAGTTACACAGATACGCAGTATTTT.

This clone was observed a few times. The J gene is TRBJ2-1, the V gene TRBV28, with 8 bases matching TRBD1. V dropped 4 bases and J dropped 11; count of bases not matched to a gene: 7. The CDR3 spans 13 residues. CDR1 is MDHEN, CDR2 SYDVKM, per germline. This CDR3 is CASSSPDRAQQFF. CDR3 bases: TGTGCCAGCAGTTCCCCGGACAGGGCCCAGCAGTTCTTC.

The chain combines TRBV18 with TRBJ2-3; weak D call: TRBD1 (5 bases). V was pared by 0 bases and J by 4 bases, with 14 bases between. Germline V gene sequence: CDR1 KGHSH, CDR2 LQKENI. The CDR3 runs 16 residues. CDR3 residues: CASSPPSKGRADTQYF. For the CDR3, the DNA is TGTGCCAGCTCACCACCATCAAAGGGGCGTGCAGATACGCAGTATTTT.

The chain recombines TRBV7-2 with TRBJ2-7; 9 bases are a match to TRBD2. The CDR3 is 15 residues long. Looked up from germline, CDR1 is SGHTA and CDR2 is FQGNSA. J gave up 3 bases and V 7 bases, and 10 bases lay outside the gene matches. CDR3 bases: TGTGCCAGCAAATTGGCGGGAGGGCCCTACTACGAGCAGTACTTC. It yields the protein CASKLAGGPYYEQYF.

This chain uses TRBV15 with TRBJ1-2; no clear D. Trimming removed 0 bases at V and 0 bases at J, with 8 bases between. CDR1 and CDR2 from the germline V gene are LNHNV and YYDKDF (reference sequence). The CDR3 has 15 amino acids. The CDR3 sequence is CATSRDWGANYGYTF. DNA of the CDR3: TGTGCCACCAGCAGAGATTGGGGAGCTAACTATGGCTACACCTTC.

J is TRBJ2-2 and V is TRBV7-2; TRBD1 agrees at 7 bases. Losses at the gene ends were 4 bases for V and 7 bases for J; bases not matched to a gene: 9. The CDR3 runs 15 residues. Germline V gives CDR1 SGHTA, CDR2 FQGNSA. The CDR3 is CASSYTRGFSGELFF. In DNA form, the CDR3 reads TGTGCCAGCAGCTACACCAGGGGGTTTAGCGGGGAGCTGTTTTTT.

The gene calls are TRBV11-1 and TRBJ2-1; 9 bases match TRBD2. With V trimmed by 1 base and J by 7 bases, 5 bases remained unmatched. Germline lookup yields CDR1 SGHAT and CDR2 FQDESV (reference sequence). The CDR3 contains 15 residues. CDR3 sequence reads: CASSLGTSAQNEQFF. As DNA, the CDR3 is TGTGCCAGCAGCTTAGGGACTAGCGCGCAGAATGAGCAGTTCTTC.

V usage is TRBV5-1 and J usage is TRBJ1-2, with TRBD1 identical over 9 bases. Per the germline V gene, CDR1 is SGHRS and CDR2 is YFSETQ. V was pared by 0 bases and J by 4 bases, with 4 bases of the junction left unmatched. The CDR3 spans 15 residues. The CDR3 nucleotides read TGCGCCAGCAGCTTGGCTGGGACAGGGAGCTATGGCTACACCTTC. Its protein is CASSLAGTGSYGYTF.

The V and J genes are TRBV9 and TRBJ2-7, with D possibly being TRBD2 (6 bases). This CDR3 spans 15 amino acids. V lost 2 bases, J lost 4 bases, and 16 bases lay in between. Germline V gene sequence: CDR1 SGDLS, CDR2 YYNGEE. This CDR3 reads CASSVPEDGGYEQYF. CDR3 bases: TGTGCCAGCAGCGTCCCCGAGGATGGGGGGTACGAGCAGTACTTC.